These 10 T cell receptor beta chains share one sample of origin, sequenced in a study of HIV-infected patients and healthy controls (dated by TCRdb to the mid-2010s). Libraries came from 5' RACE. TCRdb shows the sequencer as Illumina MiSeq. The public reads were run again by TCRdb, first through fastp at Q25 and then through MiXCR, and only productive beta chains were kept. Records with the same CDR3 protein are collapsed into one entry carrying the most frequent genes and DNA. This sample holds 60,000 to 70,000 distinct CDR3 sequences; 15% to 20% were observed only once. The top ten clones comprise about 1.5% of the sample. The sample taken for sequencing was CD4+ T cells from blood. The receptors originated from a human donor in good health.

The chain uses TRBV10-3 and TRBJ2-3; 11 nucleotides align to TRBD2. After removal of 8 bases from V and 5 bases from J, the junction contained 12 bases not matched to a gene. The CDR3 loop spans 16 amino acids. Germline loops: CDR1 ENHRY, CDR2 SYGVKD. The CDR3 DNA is TGTGCCATCTCCCAACTAGCGGGAGTCCTGGGAGATACGCAGTATTTT. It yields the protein CAISQLAGVLGDTQYF.

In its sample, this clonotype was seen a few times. The CDR3 protein is CASSLSTGQNTEAFF. The DNA of the CDR3 is TGTGCCAGCAGCTTGAGTACAGGACAGAACACTGAAGCTTTCTTT. The chain employs TRBV5-5 and TRBJ1-1; D is possibly TRBD1 (5 bases). V lost 1 base, J lost 1 base, and 11 bases lay in between. Germline lookup yields CDR1 SGHKS and CDR2 YYEKEE (reference sequence). The CDR3 runs 15 residues.

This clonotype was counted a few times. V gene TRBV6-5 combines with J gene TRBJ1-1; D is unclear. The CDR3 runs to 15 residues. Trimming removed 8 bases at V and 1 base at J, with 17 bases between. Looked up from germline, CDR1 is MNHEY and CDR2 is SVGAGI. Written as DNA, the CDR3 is TGTGCCAGCTTTCCAGATGGCAGACAGAACACTGAAGCTTTCTTT. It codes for CASFPDGRQNTEAFF.

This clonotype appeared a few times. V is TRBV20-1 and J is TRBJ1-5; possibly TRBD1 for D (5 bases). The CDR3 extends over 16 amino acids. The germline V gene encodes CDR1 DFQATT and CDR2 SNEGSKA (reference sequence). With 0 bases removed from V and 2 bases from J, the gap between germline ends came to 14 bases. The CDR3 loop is CSARDRRQGGNQPQHF. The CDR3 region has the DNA TGCAGTGCTAGAGATCGCCGGCAGGGCGGCAATCAGCCCCAGCATTTT.

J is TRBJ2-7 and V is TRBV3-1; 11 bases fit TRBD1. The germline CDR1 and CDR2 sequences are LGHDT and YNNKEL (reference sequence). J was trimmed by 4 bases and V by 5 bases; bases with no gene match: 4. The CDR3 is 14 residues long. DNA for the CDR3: TGTGCCAGCAGCGCCGGGACAGGGGGATACGAGCAGTACTTC. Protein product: CASSAGTGGYEQYF.

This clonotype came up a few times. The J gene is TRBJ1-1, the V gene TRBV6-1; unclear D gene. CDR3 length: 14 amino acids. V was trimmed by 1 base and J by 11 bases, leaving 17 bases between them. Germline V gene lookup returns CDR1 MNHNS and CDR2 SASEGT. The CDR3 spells CASSEEGSNGKAFF. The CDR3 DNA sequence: TGTGCCAGCAGTGAAGAAGGTTCTAATGGGAAGGCTTTCTTT.

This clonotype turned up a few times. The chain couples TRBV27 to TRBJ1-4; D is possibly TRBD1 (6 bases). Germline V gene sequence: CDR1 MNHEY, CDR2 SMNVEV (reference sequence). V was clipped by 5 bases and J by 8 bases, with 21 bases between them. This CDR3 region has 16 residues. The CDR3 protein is CASSPALDRPVEKLFF. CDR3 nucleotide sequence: TGTGCCAGCAGTCCGGCCCTGGACAGACCGGTGGAAAAACTGTTTTTT.

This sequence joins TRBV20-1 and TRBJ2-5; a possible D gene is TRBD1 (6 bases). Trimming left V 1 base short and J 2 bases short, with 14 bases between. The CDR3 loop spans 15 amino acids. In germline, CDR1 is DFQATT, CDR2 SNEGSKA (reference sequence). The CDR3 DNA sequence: TGCAGTGCTAGAGGGGTCCGGGACACTCAAGAGACCCAGTACTTC. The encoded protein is CSARGVRDTQETQYF.

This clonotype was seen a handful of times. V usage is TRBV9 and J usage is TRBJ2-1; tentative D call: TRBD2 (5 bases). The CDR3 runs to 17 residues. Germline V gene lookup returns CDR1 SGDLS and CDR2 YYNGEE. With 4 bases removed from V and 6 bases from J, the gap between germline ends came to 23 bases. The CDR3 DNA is TGTGCCAGCAGCTCTTGGCCACATCTCGGAGGAGGCAATGAGCAGTTCTTC. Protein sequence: CASSSWPHLGGGNEQFF. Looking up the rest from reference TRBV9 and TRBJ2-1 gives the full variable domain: DSGVTQTPKHLITATGQRVTLRCSPRSGDLSVYWYQQSLDQGLQFLIQYYNGEERAKGNILERFSAQQFPDLHSELNLSSLELGDSALYFCASSSWPHLGGGNEQFFGPGTRLTVL.

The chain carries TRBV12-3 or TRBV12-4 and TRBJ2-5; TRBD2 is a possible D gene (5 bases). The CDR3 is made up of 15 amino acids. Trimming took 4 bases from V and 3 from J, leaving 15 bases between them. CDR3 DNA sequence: TGTGCCAGCAGTTCACCCCGCGGGTTAAAAGAGACCCAGTACTTC. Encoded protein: CASSSPRGLKETQYF.